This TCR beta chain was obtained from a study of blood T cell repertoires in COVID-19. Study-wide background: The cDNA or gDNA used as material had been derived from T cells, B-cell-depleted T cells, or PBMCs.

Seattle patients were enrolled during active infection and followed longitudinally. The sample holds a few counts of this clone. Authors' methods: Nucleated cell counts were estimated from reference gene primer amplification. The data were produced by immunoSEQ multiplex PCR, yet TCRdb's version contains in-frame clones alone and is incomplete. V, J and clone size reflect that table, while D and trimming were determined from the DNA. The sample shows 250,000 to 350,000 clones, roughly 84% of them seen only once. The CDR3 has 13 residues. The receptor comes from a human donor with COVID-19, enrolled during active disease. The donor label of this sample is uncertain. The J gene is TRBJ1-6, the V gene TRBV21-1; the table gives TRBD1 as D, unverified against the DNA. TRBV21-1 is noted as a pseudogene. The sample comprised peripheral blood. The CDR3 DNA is TGTGCCAGCATGGGCAGTAGGGGTTCACCCCTCCACTTT. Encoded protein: CASMGSRGSPLHF.